The 2 T cell receptor beta chains below all came from one sample that was sequenced in a study of CD8 T cells in Susac syndrome. RNA totalling 0.5 to 1 ug underwent reverse transcription with random hexamers. TCRdb passed the immunoSEQ multiplex PCR reads through MiXCR, listing each CDR3 protein once. The sample shows 200,000 to 250,000 distinct CDR3 sequences, about 93% of them seen only once. Sequenced sample: CD8+ T cells from PBMCs. The source of these receptors is a human donor with multiple sclerosis.

The chain employs TRBV4-1 and TRBJ1-1; D remains ambiguous. Germline assignment: CDR1 MGHRA and CDR2 YSYEKL. CDR3 size: 12 residues. V lost 5 bases, J lost 3 bases, and 7 bases lay in between. The CDR3 DNA reads TGCGCCAGCAGCAGGCAGGACACTGAAGCTTTCTTT. It translates to CASSRQDTEAFF.

The V and J genes are TRBV30 and TRBJ2-7; no clear D. Trimming pared 1 base from V and 3 bases from J, leaving 10 bases between. The CDR3 sequence is 13 residues long. Germline V gene data show CDR1 as GTSNPN and CDR2 as SVGIG (reference sequence). The CDR3 protein is CAWSGTVYYEQYF. The CDR3 nucleotides are TGTGCCTGGAGTGGGACGGTATACTACGAGCAGTACTTC.